The T cell receptor (beta chain) described here comes from a study of shared clonotypes between healthy human individuals. Caucasian adults living in Nashville, Tennessee, provided all samples. At the deep level, the assay was run. The table came from immunoSEQ multiplex PCR; TCRdb's copy has only in-frame clones and leaves some out. Counted here are about 2 million clones, 95% occurring once; the ten biggest clones make up 0.13%. The junction had 6 bases not matched to a gene; V was cut back by 0 bases and J by 5 bases. Germline loops: CDR1 LGHNA, CDR2 YSLEER. The CDR3 runs to 15 residues. The chain uses TRBV4-3 and TRBJ2-5; 7 bases fit TRBD1. Sequencing was done on a sample of naive CD4+ T cells sorted from blood. Stated subset: CD45RA+ positively selected. The receptor was derived from a young man in good health. CDR3: CASSQDRTGVETQYF. For the CDR3, the DNA is TGCGCCAGCAGCCAAGATAGAACAGGGGTGGAGACCCAGTACTTC.